This T cell receptor beta chain was retrieved from a study of T cells in narcolepsy. Findings and caveats of the study: Some memory CD4+ repertoires had no autoreactive clone sequences.

Data came from immunoSEQ multiplex PCR; TCRdb stores just in-frame clones and leaves some out. The sample lists approximately 35,000 clones, 70% to 85% occurring once. Comment on this clone: Its antigen is currently unknown.

This CDR3 spans 12 amino acids. V was pared by 2 bases and J by 5 bases, with 7 bases between. CDR1 is SGHRS and CDR2 is YFSETQ in the germline V gene. Sequencing was done on a sample of memory (CD45RA-) CD4+ T cells from blood. The source of this sequence is a human donor in good health. The V and J genes are TRBV5-1 and TRBJ2-5; D uncertain. As DNA, the CDR3 is TGCGCCAGCAGCTTATCCCGGGAGACCCAGTACTTC. Its translation is CASSLSRETQYF.